The 20 T cell receptor beta chains below all came from one sample that was sequenced in a study of cytomegalovirus exposure and HLA in healthy donors. This PCR relied on a set of 60 Vbeta primers and 13 Jbeta primers. Assay: immunoSEQ multiplex PCR; the TCRdb copy retains only in-frame clones and omits some. This sample has some 170,000 clones; 70% to 85% occur once, and the top ten carry more than 3.5%. Sequenced: PBMCs. Receptors were obtained from a man in his forties or fifties in good health and CMV-seronegative.

The chain combines TRBV13 with TRBJ1-2, with TRBD1 identical over 7 bases. V lost 6 bases to trimming and J lost 6 bases; unmatched junction nucleotides: 4. Germline-derived CDR1 and CDR2 are PRHDT and FYEKMQ (reference sequence). This CDR3 has 12 residues. The CDR3 nucleotides are TGTGCCAGCAGTCCCCAGGGGGATGGCTACACCTTC. Its translation: CASSPQGDGYTF.

V gene TRBV15 combines with J gene TRBJ1-5, with 8 bases fitting TRBD1. V lost 4 bases to trimming and J lost 4 bases; unmatched junction nucleotides: 3. Germline loops: CDR1 LNHNV, CDR2 YYDKDF (reference sequence). The CDR3 has 14 residues. Here the CDR3 DNA reads TGTGCCACCAGCACTGACAGGGGTAATCAGCCCCAGCATTTT. This encodes CATSTDRGNQPQHF.

V and J are TRBV7-6 and TRBJ1-2; 7 bases are shared with TRBD1. With V trimmed by 4 bases and J by 4 bases, 3 bases remained unmatched. The CDR3 length is 13 residues. Germline CDR1 is SGHVS and CDR2 is FNYEAQ. The CDR3 loop is CASSSDRAYGYTF. The CDR3 DNA reads as TGTGCCAGCAGCTCCGACAGGGCCTATGGCTACACCTTC.

In this sample, this clone turned up a few times. The chain recombines TRBV30 with TRBJ2-2, with D possibly matching TRBD1 (5 bases). The V end was cut by 2 bases, the J end by 6 bases, with 19 bases between. This CDR3 contains 16 residues. Germline V gene sequence: CDR1 GTSNPN, CDR2 SVGIG (reference sequence). The CDR3 DNA is TGTGCCTGGAGTAGCCTTGGCCAGGGAAAGGCCGGGGAGCTGTTTTTT. Amino acid sequence: CAWSSLGQGKAGELFF.

The DNA for the CDR3 is TGTGCCAGCAGCTCTCGGACGGGACAGCAGACGCAGTATTTT. Residues: CASSSRTGQQTQYF. This rearrangement joins TRBV11-1 to TRBJ2-3; the match to TRBD1 covers 7 bases. This CDR3 contains 14 residues. Germline CDR1 SGHAT, CDR2 FQDESV (reference sequence). The junction had 10 bases not matched to a gene; V was cut back by 4 bases and J by 9 bases.

This chain connects TRBV29-1 to TRBJ1-1, with D perhaps TRBD1 (6 bases). The germline V gene has CDR1 SQVTM and CDR2 ANQGSEA. V shed 3 bases and J shed 0 bases, with 8 bases lying between them. This CDR3 spans 13 amino acids. The CDR3 loop is CSVDKGVNTEAFF. For the CDR3, the DNA is TGCAGCGTTGATAAGGGGGTGAACACTGAAGCTTTCTTT.

This clone was picked up one time. Other nucleotide sequences from this sample produce the same CDR3. This chain joins TRBV10-3 and TRBJ2-3, with 7 bases lining up with TRBD2. Trimming cost V 0 bases and J 0 bases; bases outside gene matches: 3. This CDR3 region has 16 residues. The V gene's germline CDR1 is ENHRY and CDR2 SYGVKD. CDR3 DNA sequence: TGTGCCATCAGTGAGTCGCGCGGGGGTAGCACAGATACGCAGTATTTT. Translated, it gives CAISESRGGSTDTQYF.

This rearrangement joins TRBV7-3 to TRBJ2-5; possibly TRBD1 for D (6 bases). The CDR3 is made up of 15 amino acids. Trimming pared 1 base from V and 0 bases from J, leaving 9 bases between. Germline V lookup: CDR1 SGHTA, CDR2 FQGTGA. In DNA, the CDR3 is TGTGCCAGCAGCTTAAGGCCAGGGGACCAAGAGACCCAGTACTTC. Translating it yields CASSLRPGDQETQYF.

The V call is TRBV6-1, the J call TRBJ2-5, with D tentatively TRBD2 (5 bases). CDR1 MNHNS and CDR2 SASEGT come from the germline V gene. The length of the CDR3 is 13 residues. V dropped 4 bases and J dropped 3 bases, with 9 bases sitting between them. CDR3 nucleotide sequence: TGTGCCAGCAGTGTTAGGACTGAAGAGACCCAGTACTTC. Translating it yields CASSVRTEETQYF.

Regarding this clone: This sample also contains other DNA sequences that code for the same CDR3. V gene TRBV6-1 combines with J gene TRBJ2-6; no clear D gene. The germline CDR1 and CDR2 sequences are MNHNS and SASEGT. The V and J ends lost 7 bases and 0 bases respectively, with 7 bases between them. The CDR3 covers 14 residues. This chain's CDR3 is CASTWASGANVLTF. The CDR3 DNA sequence: TGTGCCAGCACCTGGGCCTCTGGGGCCAACGTCCTGACTTTC.

The chain uses TRBV13 and TRBJ2-7, with a weak D call TRBD1 (6 bases). The CDR3 is 16 amino acids. V lost 5 bases and J 0 bases, leaving 17 bases between the germline ends. Germline loops: CDR1 PRHDT, CDR2 FYEKMQ (reference sequence). In DNA, the CDR3 is TGTGCCAGCAGCATATGGGGGCAGGGCCTCTCCTACGAGCAGTACTTC. It yields the protein CASSIWGQGLSYEQYF.

V is TRBV6-5 and J is TRBJ1-1, with TRBD1 as a possible D gene (5 bases). The CDR3 extends over 14 amino acids. Trimming pared 6 bases from V and 6 bases from J, leaving 17 bases between. Germline CDR1 reads MNHEY; CDR2 reads SVGAGI. CDR3 region: CASRYRSSVPEAFF. Here the CDR3 DNA reads TGTGCCAGCAGATACAGGTCAAGCGTACCTGAAGCTTTCTTT.

Written as DNA, the CDR3 is TGCGCCAGCAGCTTTCAAGCGGGGAGCTCCTACGAGCAGTACTTC. It specifies CASSFQAGSSYEQYF. This rearrangement joins TRBV5-1 to TRBJ2-7; 7 bases are shared with TRBD2. CDR1 and CDR2 from the germline V gene are SGHRS and YFSETQ. V was pared by 2 bases and J by 0 bases, with 5 bases of the junction left unmatched. The CDR3 sequence is 15 residues long.

This chain uses TRBV7-8 with TRBJ1-5, with TRBD1 matching over 7 bases. The CDR3 extends over 15 amino acids. V lost 5 bases, J lost 3 bases, and 7 bases stayed unmatched. CDR1 SGHVS and CDR2 FQNEAQ come from the germline V gene. CDR3 region: CASSLLTGSNQPQHF. The CDR3 nucleotides are TGTGCCAGCAGCCTCTTGACAGGGTCCAATCAGCCCCAGCATTTT.

The chain is built from TRBV5-8 and TRBJ2-7, with D tentatively TRBD1 (6 bases). The germline gives CDR1 SGHTS, CDR2 YDEGEE. There are 14 residues in the CDR3. V was shortened by 4 bases and J by 1 base, with 12 bases between the two germline ends. The DNA of the CDR3 is TGTGCCAGCAGCGGCTTACAGGGTTCCTACGAGCAGTACTTC. It specifies CASSGLQGSYEQYF.

The count of this clone is one. V and J are TRBV30 and TRBJ1-5; possibly TRBD1 for D (6 bases). CDR1 and CDR2 from the germline V gene are GTSNPN and SVGIG (reference sequence). This CDR3 region has 13 residues. V lost 3 bases and J 4 bases, leaving 10 bases between the germline ends. The CDR3 loop reads CAWSEGVNQPQHF. The CDR3 nucleotides read TGTGCCTGGAGCGAGGGGGTGAATCAGCCCCAGCATTTT.

This sequence joins TRBV19 and TRBJ1-1; possible D gene TRBD1, 5 bases. The CDR3 consists of 14 residues. The germline V gene encodes CDR1 LNHDA and CDR2 SQIVND (reference sequence). Trimming removed 4 bases from V and 2 bases from J, with 11 bases in between. CDR3 loop: CASSKTEPNTEAFF. CDR3 bases: TGTGCCAGTAGTAAGACAGAACCAAACACTGAAGCTTTCTTT.

The CDR3 DNA sequence: TGTGCCAGCAGATGGGGCGGGGAATTCGGAAACACCATATATTTT. Its translation: CASRWGGEFGNTIYF. The chain is built from TRBV6-1 and TRBJ1-3; tentative D call: TRBD1 (5 bases). Deletions cut 6 bases from V and 4 bases from J, with 16 bases between. The CDR3 runs 15 residues. The germline CDR1 and CDR2 sequences are MNHNS and SASEGT.

This chain uses TRBV27 with TRBJ2-5, with a possible D match to TRBD2 (6 bases). CDR3 length: 15 amino acids. Germline loops: CDR1 MNHEY, CDR2 SMNVEV (reference sequence). Trimming pared 0 bases from V and 4 bases from J, leaving 12 bases between. The CDR3 sequence is CASSLSGIGGETQYF. The CDR3 bases are TGTGCCAGCAGTTTATCAGGGATCGGGGGAGAGACCCAGTACTTC.

The rearrangement uses TRBV9 and TRBJ2-7; perhaps TRBD1 as D (6 bases). Trimming cost V 3 bases and J 1 base, with 14 bases left between them. There are 15 residues in the CDR3. Germline V gives CDR1 SGDLS, CDR2 YYNGEE. The CDR3 spells CASSGRDTYSYEQYF. In DNA, the CDR3 is TGTGCCAGCAGCGGCCGGGACACTTATTCCTACGAGCAGTACTTC.